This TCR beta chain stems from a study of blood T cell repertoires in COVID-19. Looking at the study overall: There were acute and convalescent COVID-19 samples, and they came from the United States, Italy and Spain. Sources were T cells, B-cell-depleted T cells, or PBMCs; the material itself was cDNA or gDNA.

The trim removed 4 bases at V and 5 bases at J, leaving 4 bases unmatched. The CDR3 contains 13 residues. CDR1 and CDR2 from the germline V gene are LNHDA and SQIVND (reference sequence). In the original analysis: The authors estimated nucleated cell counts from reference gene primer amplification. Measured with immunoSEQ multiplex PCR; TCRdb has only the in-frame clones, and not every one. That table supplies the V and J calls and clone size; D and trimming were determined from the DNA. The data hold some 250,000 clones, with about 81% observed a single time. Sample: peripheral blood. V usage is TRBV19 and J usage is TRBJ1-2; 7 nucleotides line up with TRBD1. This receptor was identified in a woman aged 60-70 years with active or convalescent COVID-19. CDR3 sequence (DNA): TGTGCCAGTAGTACAGGACAGGATTATGGCTACACCTTC. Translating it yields CASSTGQDYGYTF.